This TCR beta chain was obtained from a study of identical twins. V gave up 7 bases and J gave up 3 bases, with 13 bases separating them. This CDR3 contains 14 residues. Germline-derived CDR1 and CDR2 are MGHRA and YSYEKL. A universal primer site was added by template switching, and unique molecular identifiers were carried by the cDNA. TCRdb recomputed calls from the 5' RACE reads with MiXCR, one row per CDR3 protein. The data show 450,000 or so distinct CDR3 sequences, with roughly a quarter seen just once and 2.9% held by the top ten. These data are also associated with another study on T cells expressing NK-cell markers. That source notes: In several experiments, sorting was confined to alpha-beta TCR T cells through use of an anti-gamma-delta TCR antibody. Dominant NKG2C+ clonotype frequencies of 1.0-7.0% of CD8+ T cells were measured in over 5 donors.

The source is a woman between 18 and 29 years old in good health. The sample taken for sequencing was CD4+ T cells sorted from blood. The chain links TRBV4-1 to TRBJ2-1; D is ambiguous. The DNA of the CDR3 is TGCGCCAGCACCTTGGGTGACCGCTACAATGAGCAGTTCTTC. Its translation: CASTLGDRYNEQFF.